A single sample gave rise to the 10 T cell receptor beta chains below, sequenced in a study of naive and memory T cell subsets. Whole-study results and caveats: Naive repertoires, especially CD8, held a few larger clonotypes, possibly memory cells re-expressing CD45RA.

An equimolar mix of two oligonucleotides served as the beta constant-region primer for TRBC1 and TRBC2. Nested alpha and beta constant-region primers with the SP2 primer drove four PCR rounds on ligated cDNA. TCRdb reprocessed the UMI-ligation and nested PCR reads with MiXCR, giving one entry per CDR3 protein. The table has about 99,000 distinct CDR3 sequences, roughly 14% seen once. No antigen has been identified for these receptors. Sequencing used naive CD8+ T cells from blood. Receptors originate from a human donor in good health.

In its sample, this clonotype was seen a few times. The genes are TRBV10-1 and TRBJ2-7; TRBD2 might be the D (5 bases). The V and J ends lost 9 bases and 5 bases respectively, with 20 bases between them. The length of the CDR3 is 14 residues. CDR1 WNHNN and CDR2 SYGVQD come from the germline V gene (reference sequence). Here the CDR3 reads CARKLSPGLDEQYF. CDR3 in DNA: TGCGCCAGGAAACTCAGCCCGGGGTTAGACGAGCAGTACTTC.

This clonotype was counted ten times or more. The chain carries TRBV5-6 and TRBJ2-1; unclear D gene. Germline assignment: CDR1 SGHDT and CDR2 YYEEEE. V gave up 4 bases and J gave up 0 bases, with 17 bases separating them. The CDR3 contains 17 residues. The CDR3 is CASSPLGFSGSYNEQFF. The DNA of the CDR3 is TGTGCCAGCAGCCCGCTCGGCTTCAGTGGCTCCTACAATGAGCAGTTCTTC. Complete variable domain (other parts from reference TRBV5-6 and TRBJ2-1): DAGVTQSPTHLIKTRGQQVTLRCSPKSGHDTVSWYQQALGQGPQFIFQYYEEEERQRGNFPDRFSGHQFPNYSSELNVNALLLGDSALYLCASSPLGFSGSYNEQFFGPGTRLTVL.

Comments on this clonotype: This may be a read error: a much more frequent sequence differs by one nucleotide. The conserved phenylalanine or tryptophan is not found at the CDR3 terminus, so this likely reflects a read error. The genes are TRBV13 and TRBJ2-5; perhaps TRBD1 as D (5 bases). V was pared by 5 bases and J by 5 bases, with 15 bases between. Germline values: CDR1 PRHDT, CDR2 FYEKMQ (reference sequence). CDR3 length equals 14 residues. The CDR3 sequence: CASSPLDSKETQYS. Here the CDR3 DNA reads TGTGCCAGCAGCCCCCTCGACAGTAAGGAGACCCAGTACTCC.

This clonotype turned up a few times. The rearrangement links TRBV27 to TRBJ1-2, with D maybe TRBD1 (5 bases). The V and J ends lost 2 bases and 4 bases respectively, with 20 bases between them. The germline V gene encodes CDR1 MNHEY and CDR2 SMNVEV (reference sequence). The CDR3 length is 17 residues. For the CDR3, the DNA is TGTGCCAGCAGTTTAGCAGGGAGCCGGACGGCTCCCTATGGCTACACCTTC. This encodes CASSLAGSRTAPYGYTF.

In this sample, this clonotype turned up many times. V usage is TRBV20-1 and J usage is TRBJ2-3; maybe TRBD2 (6 bases). This CDR3 spans 15 amino acids. Germline CDR1 and CDR2: DFQATT and SNEGSKA (reference sequence). The V end was cut by 0 bases, the J end by 6 bases, with 16 bases between. As DNA, the CDR3 is TGCAGTGCTAGAGATCCTCGCGGGGAAGGGGATACGCAGTATTTT. Translated, it gives CSARDPRGEGDTQYF.

At least ten counts were recorded for this clonotype. Written as DNA, the CDR3 is TGTGCCAGCAGTTTAGTCGGCTATGGCTACACCTTC. Translated, it gives CASSLVGYGYTF. The chain combines TRBV12-3 or TRBV12-4 with TRBJ1-2; no reliable D call. The CDR3 contains 12 residues. With 1 base removed from V and 4 bases from J, the gap between germline ends came to 4 bases.

CDR3 sequence: CASSYQGNEQFF. CDR3 sequence (DNA): TGTGCCAGCAGTTACCAGGGGAATGAGCAGTTCTTC. The rearrangement joins TRBV27 to TRBJ2-1, with D possibly TRBD1 on 6 matching bases. CDR3 length: 12 residues. Trimming pared 4 bases from V and 7 bases from J, leaving 8 bases between. Germline lookup yields CDR1 MNHEY and CDR2 SMNVEV (reference sequence).

The chain employs TRBV6-5 and TRBJ1-1; D unresolved. Looked up from germline, CDR1 is MNHEY and CDR2 is SVGAGI. CDR3 size: 16 residues. V was clipped by 0 bases and J by 0 bases, with 11 bases between them. CDR3 bases: TGTGCCAGCAGTTACTCGTCTAAAACCTTGAACACTGAAGCTTTCTTT. This translates into CASSYSSKTLNTEAFF.

This clonotype was seen only a few times. This chain joins TRBV7-9 and TRBJ2-7, with unresolved D. V was trimmed by 2 bases and J by 6 bases, leaving 5 bases between them. The CDR3 contains 11 residues. Germline-derived CDR1 and CDR2 are SEHNR and FQNEAQ (reference sequence). The CDR3 DNA sequence: TGTGCCAGCAGCTTATCCCCCGAGCAGTACTTC. Protein product: CASSLSPEQYF.

On this clonotype: One junction end does not reproduce the germline sequence, and a read error may be involved. The chain recombines TRBV20-1 with TRBJ2-7, with no clear D. The CDR3 covers 15 residues. In germline, CDR1 is DFQATT, CDR2 SNEGSKA (reference sequence). The CDR3 region is CSARIATDVSHEQYF. CDR3 in DNA: TGCAGTGCTAGGATCGCCACGGATGTCTCCCACGAGCAGTACTTC.